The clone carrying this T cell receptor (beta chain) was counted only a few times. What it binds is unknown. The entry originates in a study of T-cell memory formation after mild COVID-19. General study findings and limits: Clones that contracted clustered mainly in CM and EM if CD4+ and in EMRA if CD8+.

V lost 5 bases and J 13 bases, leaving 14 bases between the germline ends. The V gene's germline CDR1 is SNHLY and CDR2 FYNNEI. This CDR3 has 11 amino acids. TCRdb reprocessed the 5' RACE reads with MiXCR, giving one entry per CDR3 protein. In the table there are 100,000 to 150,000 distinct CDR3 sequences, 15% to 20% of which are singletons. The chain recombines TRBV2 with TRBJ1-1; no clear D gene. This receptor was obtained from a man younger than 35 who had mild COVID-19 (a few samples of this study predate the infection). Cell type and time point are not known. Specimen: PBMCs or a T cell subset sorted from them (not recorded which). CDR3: CASSSYRRGFF. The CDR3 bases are TGTGCCAGCAGTTCTTACAGACGAGGTTTCTTT.